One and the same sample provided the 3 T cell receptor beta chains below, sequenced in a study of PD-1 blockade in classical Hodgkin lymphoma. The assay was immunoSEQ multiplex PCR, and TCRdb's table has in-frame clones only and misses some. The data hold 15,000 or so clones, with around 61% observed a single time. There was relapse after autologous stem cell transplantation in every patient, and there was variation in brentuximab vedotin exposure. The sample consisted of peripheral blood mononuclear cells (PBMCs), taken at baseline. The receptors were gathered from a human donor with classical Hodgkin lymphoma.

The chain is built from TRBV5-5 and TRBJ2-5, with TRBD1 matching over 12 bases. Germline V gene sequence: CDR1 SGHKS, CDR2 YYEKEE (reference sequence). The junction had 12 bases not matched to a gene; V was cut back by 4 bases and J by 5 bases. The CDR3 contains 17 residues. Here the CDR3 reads CASSAGTGGLIGETQYF. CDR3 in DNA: TGTGCCAGCAGCGCCGGGACAGGGGGCTTGATAGGGGAGACCCAGTACTTC. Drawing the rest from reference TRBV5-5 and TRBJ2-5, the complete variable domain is DAGVTQSPTHLIKTRGQQVTLRCSPISGHKSVSWYQQVLGQGPQFIFQYYEKEERGRGNFPDRFSARQFPNYSSELNVNALLLGDSALYLCASSAGTGGLIGETQYFGPGTRLLVL.

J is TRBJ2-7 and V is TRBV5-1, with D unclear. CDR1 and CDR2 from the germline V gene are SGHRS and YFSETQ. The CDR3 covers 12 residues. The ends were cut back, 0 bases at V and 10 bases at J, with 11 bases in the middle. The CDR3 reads CASSLGGPPQYF. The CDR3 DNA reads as TGCGCCAGCAGCTTGGGAGGTCCACCCCAGTACTTC. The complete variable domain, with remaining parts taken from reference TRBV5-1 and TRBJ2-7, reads KAGVTQTPRYLIKTRGQQVTLSCSPISGHRSVSWYQQTPGQGLQFLFEYFSETQRNKGNFPGRFSGRQFSNSRSEMNVSTLELGDSALYLCASSLGGPPQYFGPGTRLTVT.

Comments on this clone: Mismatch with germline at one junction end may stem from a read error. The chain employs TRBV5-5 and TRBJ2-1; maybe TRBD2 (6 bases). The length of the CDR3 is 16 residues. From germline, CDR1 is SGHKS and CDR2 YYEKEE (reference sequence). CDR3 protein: CASSLAGSSDYTEQFF. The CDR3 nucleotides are TGTGCCAGCAGCTTGGCGGGCAGTTCGGACTACACTGAGCAGTTCTTC.